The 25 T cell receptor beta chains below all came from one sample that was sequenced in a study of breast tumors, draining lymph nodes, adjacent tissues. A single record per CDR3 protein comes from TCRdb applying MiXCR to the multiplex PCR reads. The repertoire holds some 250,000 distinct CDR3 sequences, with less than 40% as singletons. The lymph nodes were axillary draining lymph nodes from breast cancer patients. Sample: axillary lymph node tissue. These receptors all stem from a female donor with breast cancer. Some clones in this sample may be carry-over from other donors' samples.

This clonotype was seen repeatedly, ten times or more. The CDR3 DNA follows: TGCGGGGGGACTAGCGGGGGAATAGGCACGCAGTATTTT. Translated: CGGTSGGIGTQYF. The chain combines TRBV20-1 with TRBJ2-3, with TRBD2 matching over 14 bases. The CDR3 runs to 13 residues. The germline CDR1 and CDR2 sequences are DFQATT and SNEGSKA (reference sequence).

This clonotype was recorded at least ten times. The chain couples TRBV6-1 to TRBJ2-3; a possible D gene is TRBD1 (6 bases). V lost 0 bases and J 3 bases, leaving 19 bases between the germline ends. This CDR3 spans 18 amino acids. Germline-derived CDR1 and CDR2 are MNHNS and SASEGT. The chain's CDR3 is CASSEALRPDSVTDTQYF. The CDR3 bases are TGTGCCAGCAGTGAAGCGCTAAGGCCGGACAGTGTAACAGATACGCAGTATTTT.

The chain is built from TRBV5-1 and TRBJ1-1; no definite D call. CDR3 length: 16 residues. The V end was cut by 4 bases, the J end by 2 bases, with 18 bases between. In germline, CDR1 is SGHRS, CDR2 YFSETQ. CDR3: CASSQDSSGYNTEAFF. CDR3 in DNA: TGCGCCAGCAGCCAAGATAGTTCGGGGTACAACACTGAAGCTTTCTTT.

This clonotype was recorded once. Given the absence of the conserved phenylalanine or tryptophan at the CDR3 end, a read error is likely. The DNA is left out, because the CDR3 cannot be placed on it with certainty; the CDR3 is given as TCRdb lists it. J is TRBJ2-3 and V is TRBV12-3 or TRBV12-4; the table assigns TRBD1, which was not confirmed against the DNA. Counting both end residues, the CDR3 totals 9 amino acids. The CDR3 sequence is CASSSGTGV.

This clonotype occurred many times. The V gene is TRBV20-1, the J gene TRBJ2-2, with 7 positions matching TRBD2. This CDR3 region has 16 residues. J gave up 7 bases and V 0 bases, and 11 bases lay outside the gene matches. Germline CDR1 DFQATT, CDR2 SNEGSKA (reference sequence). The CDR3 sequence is CSARDSGLGKVGELFF. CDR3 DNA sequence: TGCAGTGCTAGAGATTCAGGACTAGGGAAGGTCGGGGAGCTGTTTTTT.

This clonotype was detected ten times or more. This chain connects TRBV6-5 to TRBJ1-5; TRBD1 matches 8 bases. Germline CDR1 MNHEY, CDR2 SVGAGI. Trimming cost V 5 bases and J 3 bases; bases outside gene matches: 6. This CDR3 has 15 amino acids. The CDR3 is CASSPGQGLNQPQHF. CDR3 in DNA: TGTGCCAGCAGTCCCGGACAGGGACTCAATCAGCCCCAGCATTTT.

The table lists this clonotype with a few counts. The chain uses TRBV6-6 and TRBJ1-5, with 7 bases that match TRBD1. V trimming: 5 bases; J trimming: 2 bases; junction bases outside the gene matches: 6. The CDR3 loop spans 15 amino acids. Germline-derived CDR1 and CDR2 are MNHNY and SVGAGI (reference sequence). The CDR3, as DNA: TGTGCCAGCAGTCCCAGGGGGTTTGGCAATCAGCCCCAGCATTTT. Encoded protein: CASSPRGFGNQPQHF.

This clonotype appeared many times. The CDR3 is CASSPRTATYGYTF. Here the CDR3 DNA reads TGTGCCAGTAGTCCCCGGACAGCCACCTATGGCTACACCTTC. V usage is TRBV19 and J usage is TRBJ1-2, with D perhaps matching TRBD1 (6 bases). Trimming took 5 bases from V and 4 from J, leaving 14 bases between them. Germline V gene data show CDR1 as LNHDA and CDR2 as SQIVND (reference sequence). The CDR3 extends over 14 amino acids.

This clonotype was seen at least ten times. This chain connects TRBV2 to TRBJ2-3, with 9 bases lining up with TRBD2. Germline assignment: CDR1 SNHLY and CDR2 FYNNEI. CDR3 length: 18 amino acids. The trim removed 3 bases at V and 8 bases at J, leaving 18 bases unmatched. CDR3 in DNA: TGTGCCAGCAGTGACCGGGGCTCTAGCGGGGTCACCTCGGGTACGCAGTATTTT. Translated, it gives CASSDRGSSGVTSGTQYF.

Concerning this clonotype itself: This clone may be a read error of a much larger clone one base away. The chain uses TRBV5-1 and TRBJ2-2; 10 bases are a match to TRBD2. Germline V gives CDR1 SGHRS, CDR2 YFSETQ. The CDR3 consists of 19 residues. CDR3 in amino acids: CAGSLGVSGGPRNTGELFF. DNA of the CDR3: TGCGCCGGCAGCTTGGGGGTTAGCGGGGGGCCTCGGAACACCGGGGAGCTGTTTTTT.

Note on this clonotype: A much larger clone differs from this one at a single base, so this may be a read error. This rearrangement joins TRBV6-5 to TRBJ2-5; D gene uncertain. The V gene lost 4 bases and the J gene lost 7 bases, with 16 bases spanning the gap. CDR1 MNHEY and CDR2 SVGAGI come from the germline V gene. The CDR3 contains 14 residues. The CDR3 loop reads CASSLWRSAGTQYF. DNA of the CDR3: TGTGCCAGCAGTTTATGGAGATCCGCTGGGACCCAGTACTTC.

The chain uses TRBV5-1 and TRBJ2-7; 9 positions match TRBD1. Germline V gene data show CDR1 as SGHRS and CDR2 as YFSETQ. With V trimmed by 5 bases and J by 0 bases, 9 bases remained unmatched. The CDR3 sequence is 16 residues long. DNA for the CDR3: TGCGCCAGCAGAATCCCGGGACAGGGAACCTCCTACGAGCAGTACTTC. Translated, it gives CASRIPGQGTSYEQYF.

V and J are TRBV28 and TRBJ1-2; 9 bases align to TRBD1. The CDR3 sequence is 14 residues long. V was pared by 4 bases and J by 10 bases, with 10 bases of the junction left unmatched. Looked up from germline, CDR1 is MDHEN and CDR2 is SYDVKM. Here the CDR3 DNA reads TGTGCCAGCAGTTCGACCGGGACAGGGATTGTCTACACCTTC. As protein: CASSSTGTGIVYTF.

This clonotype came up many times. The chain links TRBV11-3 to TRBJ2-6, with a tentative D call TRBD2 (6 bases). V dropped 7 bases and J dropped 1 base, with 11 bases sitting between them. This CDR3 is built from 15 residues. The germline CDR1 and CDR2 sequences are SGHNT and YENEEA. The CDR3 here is CASMAGGSGANVLTF. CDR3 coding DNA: TGTGCCAGCATGGCTGGGGGGTCTGGGGCCAACGTCCTGACTTTC.

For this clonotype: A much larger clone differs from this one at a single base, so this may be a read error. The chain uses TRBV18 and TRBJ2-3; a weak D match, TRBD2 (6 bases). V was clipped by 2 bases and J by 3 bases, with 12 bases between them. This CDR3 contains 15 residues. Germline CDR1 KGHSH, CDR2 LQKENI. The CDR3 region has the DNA TGTGCCAGCTCACCAGAGGCAGGGAGGACAGATACGCAGTATTTT. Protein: CASSPEAGRTDTQYF.

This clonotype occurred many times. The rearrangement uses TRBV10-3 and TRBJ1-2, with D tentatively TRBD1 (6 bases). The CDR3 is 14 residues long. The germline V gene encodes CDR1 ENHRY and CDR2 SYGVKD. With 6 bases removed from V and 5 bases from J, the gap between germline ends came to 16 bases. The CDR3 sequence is CAIRLNRTVYGYTF. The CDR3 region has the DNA TGTGCCATCAGATTGAATCGGACAGTATATGGCTACACCTTC.

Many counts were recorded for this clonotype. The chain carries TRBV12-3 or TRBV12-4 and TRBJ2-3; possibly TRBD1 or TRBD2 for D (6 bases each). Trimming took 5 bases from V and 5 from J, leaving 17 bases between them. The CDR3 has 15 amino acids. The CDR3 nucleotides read TGTGCCAGCAGTCGTATCCCGGGGGCGGGAGATACGCAGTATTTT. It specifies CASSRIPGAGDTQYF.

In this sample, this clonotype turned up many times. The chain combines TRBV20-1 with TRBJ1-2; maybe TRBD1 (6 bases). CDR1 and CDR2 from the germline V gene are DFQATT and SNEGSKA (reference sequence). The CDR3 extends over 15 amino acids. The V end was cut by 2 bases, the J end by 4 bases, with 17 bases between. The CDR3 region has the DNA TGCAGTGCTAGAAGGGACGATCTCAGGGGCTATGGCTACACCTTC. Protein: CSARRDDLRGYGYTF.

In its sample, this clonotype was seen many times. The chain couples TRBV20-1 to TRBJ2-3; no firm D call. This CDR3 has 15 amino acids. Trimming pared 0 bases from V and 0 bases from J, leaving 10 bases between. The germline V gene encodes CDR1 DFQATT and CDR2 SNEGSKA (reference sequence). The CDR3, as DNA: TGCAGTGCTAGAGATACAGAAACTAGCACAGATACGCAGTATTTT. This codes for CSARDTETSTDTQYF.

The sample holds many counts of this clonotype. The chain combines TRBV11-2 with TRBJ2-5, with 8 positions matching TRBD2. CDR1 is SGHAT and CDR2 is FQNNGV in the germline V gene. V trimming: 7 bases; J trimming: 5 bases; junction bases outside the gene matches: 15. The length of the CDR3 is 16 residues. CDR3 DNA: TGTGCCAGCACCCCTAGGGGCGGGGGGCAGGGGGAGACCCAGTACTTC. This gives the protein CASTPRGGGQGETQYF. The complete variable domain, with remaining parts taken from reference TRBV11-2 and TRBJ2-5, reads EAGVAQSPRYKIIEKRQSVAFWCNPISGHATLYWYQQILGQGPKLLIQFQNNGVVDDSQLPKDRFSAERLKGVDSTLKIQPAKLEDSAVYLCASTPRGGGQGETQYFGPGTRLLVL.

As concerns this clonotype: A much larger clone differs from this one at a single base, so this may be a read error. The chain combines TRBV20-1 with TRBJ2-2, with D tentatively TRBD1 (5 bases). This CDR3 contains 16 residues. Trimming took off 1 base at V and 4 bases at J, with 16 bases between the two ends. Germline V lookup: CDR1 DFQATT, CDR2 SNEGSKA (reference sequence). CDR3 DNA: TGCAGTGCTAGAGTGGTTACAGGTCCGACCACCGGGGAGCTGTTTTTT. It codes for CSARVVTGPTTGELFF.

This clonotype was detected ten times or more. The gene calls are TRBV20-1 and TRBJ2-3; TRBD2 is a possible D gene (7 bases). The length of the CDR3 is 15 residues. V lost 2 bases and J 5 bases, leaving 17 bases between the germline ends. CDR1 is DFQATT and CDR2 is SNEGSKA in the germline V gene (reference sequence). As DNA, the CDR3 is TGCAGTGCTAGAAGGGCCCCAGGGGAGGGAGATACGCAGTATTTT. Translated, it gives CSARRAPGEGDTQYF.

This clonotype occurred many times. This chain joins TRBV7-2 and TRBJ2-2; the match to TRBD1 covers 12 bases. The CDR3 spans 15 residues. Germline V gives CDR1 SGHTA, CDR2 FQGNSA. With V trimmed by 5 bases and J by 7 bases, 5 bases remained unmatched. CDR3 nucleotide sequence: TGTGCCAGCAGCCCGGGACAGGGGGCGATCGGGGAGCTGTTTTTT. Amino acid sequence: CASSPGQGAIGELFF.

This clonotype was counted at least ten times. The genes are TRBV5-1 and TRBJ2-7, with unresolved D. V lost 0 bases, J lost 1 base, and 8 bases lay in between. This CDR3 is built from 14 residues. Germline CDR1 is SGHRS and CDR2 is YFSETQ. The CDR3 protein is CASSLAARSYEQYF. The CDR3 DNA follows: TGCGCCAGCAGCTTGGCGGCTAGATCCTACGAGCAGTACTTC.

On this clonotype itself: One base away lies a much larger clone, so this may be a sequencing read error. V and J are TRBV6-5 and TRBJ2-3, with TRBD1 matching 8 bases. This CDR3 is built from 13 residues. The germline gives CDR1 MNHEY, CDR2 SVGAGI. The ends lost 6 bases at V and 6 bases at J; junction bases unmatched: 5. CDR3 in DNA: TGTGCCAGCAGCCCGGACAGGGACGATACGCAGTATTTT. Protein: CASSPDRDDTQYF.